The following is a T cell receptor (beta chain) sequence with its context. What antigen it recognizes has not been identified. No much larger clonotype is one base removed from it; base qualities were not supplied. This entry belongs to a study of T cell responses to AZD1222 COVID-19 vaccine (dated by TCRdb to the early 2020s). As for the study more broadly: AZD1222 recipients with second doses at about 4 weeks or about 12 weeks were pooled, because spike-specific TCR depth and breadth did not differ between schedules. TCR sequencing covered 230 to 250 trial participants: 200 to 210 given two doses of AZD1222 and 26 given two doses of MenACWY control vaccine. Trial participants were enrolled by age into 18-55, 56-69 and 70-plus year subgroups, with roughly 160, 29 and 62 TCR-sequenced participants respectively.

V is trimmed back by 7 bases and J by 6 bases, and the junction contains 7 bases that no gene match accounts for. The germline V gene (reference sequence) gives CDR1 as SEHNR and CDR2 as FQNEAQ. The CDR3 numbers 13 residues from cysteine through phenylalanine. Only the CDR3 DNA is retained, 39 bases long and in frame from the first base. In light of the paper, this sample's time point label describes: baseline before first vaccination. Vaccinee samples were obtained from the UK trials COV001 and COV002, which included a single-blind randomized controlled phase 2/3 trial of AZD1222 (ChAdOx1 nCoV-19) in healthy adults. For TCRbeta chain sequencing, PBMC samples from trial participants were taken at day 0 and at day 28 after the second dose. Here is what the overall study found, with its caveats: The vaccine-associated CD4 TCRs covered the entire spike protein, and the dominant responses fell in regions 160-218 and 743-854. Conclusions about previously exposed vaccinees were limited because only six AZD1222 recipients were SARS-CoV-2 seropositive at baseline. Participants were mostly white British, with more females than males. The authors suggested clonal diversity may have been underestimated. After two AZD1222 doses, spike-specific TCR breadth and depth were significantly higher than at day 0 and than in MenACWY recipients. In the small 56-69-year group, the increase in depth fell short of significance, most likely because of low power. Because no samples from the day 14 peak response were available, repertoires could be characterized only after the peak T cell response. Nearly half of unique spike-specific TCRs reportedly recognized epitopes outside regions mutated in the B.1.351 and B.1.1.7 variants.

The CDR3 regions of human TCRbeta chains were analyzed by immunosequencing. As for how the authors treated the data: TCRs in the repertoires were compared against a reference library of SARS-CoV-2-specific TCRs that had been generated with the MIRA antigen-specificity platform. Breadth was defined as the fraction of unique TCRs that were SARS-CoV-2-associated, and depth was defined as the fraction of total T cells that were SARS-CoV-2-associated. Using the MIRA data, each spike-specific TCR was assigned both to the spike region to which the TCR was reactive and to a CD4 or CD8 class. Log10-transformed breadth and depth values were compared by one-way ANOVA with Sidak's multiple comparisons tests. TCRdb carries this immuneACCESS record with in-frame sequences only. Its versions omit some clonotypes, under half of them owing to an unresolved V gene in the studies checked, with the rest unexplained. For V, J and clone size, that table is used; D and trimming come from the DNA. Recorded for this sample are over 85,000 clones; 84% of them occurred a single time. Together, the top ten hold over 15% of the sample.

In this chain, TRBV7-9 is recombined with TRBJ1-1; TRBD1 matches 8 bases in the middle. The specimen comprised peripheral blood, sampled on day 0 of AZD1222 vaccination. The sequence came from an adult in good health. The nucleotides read TGTGCCAGCATTAAGCAGGGGGCAGCTGAAGCTTTCTTT. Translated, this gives CASIKQGAAEAFF.